The TCR beta chain described here comes from a study of blood T cell repertoires in COVID-19. The CDR3 has 15 amino acids. V was cut by 0 bases and J by 0 bases, with 10 bases left in between. The germline V gene has CDR1 SGHDT and CDR2 YYEEEE. Only in-frame clones appear in the TCRdb table, and some are missing; sequencing was by immunoSEQ multiplex PCR. The sample includes about 300,000 clones, 85% to 90% of them seen just once. This clonotype was obtained from a woman between 50 and 59 years old who had been exposed to COVID-19. The rearrangement links TRBV5-6 to TRBJ2-7; maybe TRBD1 (6 bases). Sequenced input: PBMCs or T cells enriched from blood (not recorded which). CDR3 nucleotide sequence: TGTGCCAGCAGCTTGGTCGGGACAACCTCCTACGAGCAGTACTTC. This sequence encodes CASSLVGTTSYEQYF.